Below, 18 T cell receptor beta chains from the same sample are listed, as sequenced in a study of vaccination and CD4 T cells after COVID-19. Researchers used the Oncomine TCR Beta short-read assay to sequence DNA from cultured CD4+ T cells. In TCRdb, the PCR reads were re-called with MiXCR into one record per CDR3 protein. The table lists more than 9,500 distinct CDR3 sequences, 45% to 65% of them singletons. No antigen has been assigned to these receptors. Treatment meaning: approximately 11-day PBMC culture with coronavirus spike peptide pools or control peptides (ViraFEST assay). Sequencing input: CD4+ T cells from blood, cultured in vitro. All receptors derive from a human donor who had recovered from COVID-19.

The V gene is TRBV11-3, the J gene TRBJ1-2, with D perhaps TRBD1 (5 bases). The V gene's germline CDR1 is SGHNT and CDR2 YENEEA. This CDR3 contains 12 residues. V was clipped by 0 bases and J by 13 bases, with 12 bases between them. The CDR3 region is CASSLDGGIGTF. The CDR3, as DNA: TGTGCCAGCAGCTTAGATGGGGGAATCGGCACCTTC.

This chain uses TRBV4-1 with TRBJ1-6; weak D call: TRBD1 (5 bases). The CDR3 sequence is 17 residues long. The germline V gene encodes CDR1 MGHRA and CDR2 YSYEKL. V lost 1 base and J lost 7, with 17 bases in between. The CDR3 sequence: CASSQGGGRSRNSPLHF. Here the CDR3 DNA reads TGCGCCAGCAGCCAAGGGGGGGGACGGAGCAGGAATTCACCCCTCCACTTT.

The chain couples TRBV7-2 to TRBJ2-3; TRBD2 agrees at 13 bases. V lost 0 bases and J lost 6; bases outside the gene matches: 9. Germline V gives CDR1 SGHTA, CDR2 FQGNSA. This CDR3 region has 18 residues. The CDR3 DNA reads TGTGCCAGCAGCTTAGCGATCACTAGCGGGGGGGCCAGGGATACGCAGTATTTT. Translating gives CASSLAITSGGARDTQYF.

This clonotype was detected only a few times. The chain couples TRBV12-3 or TRBV12-4 to TRBJ1-2; D remains unclear. The CDR3 runs 13 residues. With 2 bases removed from V and 4 bases from J, the gap between germline ends came to 8 bases. The CDR3 DNA reads TGTGCCAGCAGTTTACGGGCCCTCTATGGCTACACCTTC. Amino acids: CASSLRALYGYTF.

The V call is TRBV6-1, the J call TRBJ2-1; D ambiguous. Germline-derived CDR1 and CDR2 are MNHNS and SASEGT. Trimming cost V 8 bases and J 0 bases, with 11 bases left between them. The CDR3 runs to 14 residues. In DNA form, the CDR3 reads TGTGCCAGCGTCCGGGTCAGCTCCTACAATGAGCAGTTCTTC. Amino acid sequence: CASVRVSSYNEQFF.

This chain connects TRBV20-1 to TRBJ1-3, with D uncertain. Trimming removed 7 bases from V and 0 bases from J, with 10 bases in between. The CDR3 runs 13 residues. Germline-derived CDR1 and CDR2 are DFQATT and SNEGSKA (reference sequence). CDR3: CSVPRHSGNTIYF. The DNA for the CDR3 is TGCAGTGTCCCCAGGCACTCTGGAAACACCATATATTTT.

The chain uses TRBV7-9 and TRBJ1-1, with D uncertain. The CDR3 has 13 residues. Germline V CDR1 and CDR2: SEHNR, FQNEAQ (reference sequence). Trimming removed 1 base from V and 4 bases from J, with 7 bases in between. CDR3 region: CASSLGTGTEAFF. CDR3 nucleotide sequence: TGTGCCAGCAGCTTAGGGACGGGCACTGAAGCTTTCTTT.

The chain has TRBV12-3 or TRBV12-4 and TRBJ1-1; no firm D call. This CDR3 comprises 12 residues. The ends were cut back, 1 base at V and 7 bases at J, with 7 bases in the middle. This CDR3 is CASSLVGSEAFF. Here the CDR3 DNA reads TGTGCCAGCAGTTTAGTTGGGAGTGAAGCTTTCTTT.

This chain links TRBV18 with TRBJ1-2; no clear D. The germline V gene has CDR1 KGHSH and CDR2 LQKENI. Trimming took off 2 bases at V and 0 bases at J, with 4 bases between the two ends. The CDR3 totals 13 residues. This CDR3 reads CASSPEANYGYTF. The DNA for the CDR3 is TGTGCCAGCTCACCAGAAGCTAACTATGGCTACACCTTC.

The chain is built from TRBV20-1 and TRBJ1-2; 9 nucleotides agree with TRBD1. CDR1 is DFQATT, CDR2 SNEGSKA, per germline (reference sequence). The CDR3 is 13 residues long. In DNA, the CDR3 is TGCAGCGTCCGGACAGGGGAAAACTATGGCTACACCTTC. Residues: CSVRTGENYGYTF.

V is TRBV20-1 and J is TRBJ2-1; D is ambiguous. Germline V lookup: CDR1 DFQATT, CDR2 SNEGSKA (reference sequence). The CDR3 has 13 residues. V lost 4 bases, J lost 2 bases, and 9 bases lay in between. The CDR3 region has the DNA TGCAGTGCTATCAGCTCCACCTACAATGAGCAGTTCTTC. It yields the protein CSAISSTYNEQFF.

The rearrangement joins TRBV7-9 to TRBJ2-1; 14 bases map to TRBD2. Per germline, CDR1 SEHNR and CDR2 FQNEAQ (reference sequence). J was trimmed by 16 bases and V by 2 bases; bases with no gene match: 4. This CDR3 is 13 amino acids long. The CDR3 DNA is TGTGCCAGCAGCTTACAGGGACTAGCGGGGGAATTCTTC. It is translated as CASSLQGLAGEFF.

This clonotype came up a few times. The chain joins TRBV6-5 to TRBJ1-2; no definite D call. CDR1 and CDR2 (germline): MNHEY, SVGAGI. Trimming took 4 bases from V and 1 from J, leaving 10 bases between them. This CDR3 region has 14 residues. CDR3 coding DNA: TGTGCCAGCAGTTCCACTCGTGGTAACTATGGCTACACCTTC. This encodes CASSSTRGNYGYTF.

The chain links TRBV3-1 to TRBJ1-1; TRBD1 matches 8 bases. This CDR3 has 14 residues. The J segment lost 4 bases and the V segment lost 4 bases, leaving 5 bases of the junction unmatched. Germline V gives CDR1 LGHDT, CDR2 YNNKEL (reference sequence). The DNA for the CDR3 is TGTGCCAGCAGCCTCAGGGGGCAGCTCACTGAAGCTTTCTTT. This encodes CASSLRGQLTEAFF.

This clonotype was counted between two and nine times. This chain joins TRBV5-1 and TRBJ1-6, with TRBD1 as a possible D gene (6 bases). V lost 5 bases and J lost 8, with 14 bases in between. This CDR3 contains 14 residues. Germline values: CDR1 SGHRS, CDR2 YFSETQ. Written as DNA, the CDR3 is TGCGCCAGCAGTCTTCCGAGGGGGGATTCACCCCTCCACTTT. This gives the protein CASSLPRGDSPLHF.

The rearrangement links TRBV2 to TRBJ1-2; 8 nucleotides line up with TRBD1. Trimming took 3 bases from V and 7 from J; bases not matched to a gene: 4. This CDR3 region has 13 residues. CDR1 is SNHLY, CDR2 FYNNEI, per germline. In DNA form, the CDR3 reads TGTGCCAGCAGTGACCAGGGGGCGGGTGGCTACACCTTC. This sequence encodes CASSDQGAGGYTF.

V usage is TRBV2 and J usage is TRBJ1-5; 10 bases align to TRBD1. The junction had 1 base not matched to a gene; V was cut back by 6 bases and J by 5 bases. The CDR3 consists of 13 residues. Germline CDR1 reads SNHLY; CDR2 reads FYNNEI. CDR3 protein: CASSGQGDQPQHF. The CDR3 coding sequence is TGTGCCAGCAGCGGACAGGGGGATCAGCCCCAGCATTTT.

V usage is TRBV5-4 and J usage is TRBJ2-7; the match to TRBD1 covers 9 bases. The CDR3 is 15 residues long. The germline V gene encodes CDR1 SGHNT and CDR2 YYREEE (reference sequence). V gave up 0 bases and J gave up 1 base; unmatched junction bases: 2. CDR3 sequence: CASSLGQGGSYEQYF. DNA for the CDR3: TGTGCCAGCAGCTTGGGACAGGGGGGTTCCTACGAGCAGTACTTC.